This T cell receptor (beta chain) was obtained from a study of identical twins. Study-level results: Invariant populations such as MAIT and iNKT cells could partly muddle zero-insertion analyses. Conclusions were drawn cross-sectionally by statistical analysis, without following the same donors.

A remark on this clonotype: Its antigen remains unidentified.

TCRdb used MiXCR to reprocess the 5' RACE reads, holding one entry per CDR3 protein. Of about 530,000 distinct CDR3 sequences listed, under 25% were seen once; the top ten hold about 0.5%. This CDR3 spans 13 amino acids. V was cut by 5 bases and J by 0 bases, with 7 bases left in between. These data were also filed under a second study, of yellow fever vaccine responses in identical twins.

The source is a woman under 30 in good health. The chain recombines TRBV12-3 or TRBV12-4 with TRBJ1-2; D not resolved. Material: CD4+ T cells sorted from blood. The CDR3 DNA is TGTGCCAGCAGTAACGGTCCTAACTATGGCTACACCTTC. It encodes CASSNGPNYGYTF.